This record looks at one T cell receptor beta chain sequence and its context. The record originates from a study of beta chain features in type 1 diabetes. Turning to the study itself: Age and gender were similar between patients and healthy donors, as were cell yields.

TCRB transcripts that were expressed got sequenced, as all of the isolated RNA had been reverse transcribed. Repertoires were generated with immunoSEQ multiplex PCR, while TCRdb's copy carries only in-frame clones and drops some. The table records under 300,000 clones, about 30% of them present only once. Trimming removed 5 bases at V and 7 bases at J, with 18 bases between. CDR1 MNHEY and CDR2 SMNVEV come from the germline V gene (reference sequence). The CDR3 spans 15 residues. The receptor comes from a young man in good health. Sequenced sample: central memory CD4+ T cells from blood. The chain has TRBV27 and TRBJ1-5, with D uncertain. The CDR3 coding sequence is TGTGCCAGCAGTCCGGAGGGTGGGAGTTGGCAGCCCCAGCATTTT. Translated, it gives CASSPEGGSWQPQHF.